These 20 T cell receptor beta chains were all obtained from the same sample, sequenced in a study of beta chain features in type 1 diabetes. Study-level points and caveats: Among patients with Type 1 diabetes, TCRB CDR3s were moderately but significantly shorter in every one of the four CD4+ subsets.

What these receptors recognize is not known. Since all of the isolated RNA was reverse transcribed, expressed TCRB transcripts were what got sequenced. Assay: immunoSEQ multiplex PCR; the TCRdb copy retains only in-frame clones and omits some. The sample records 330,000 or so clones, roughly 12% being singletons. Material: naive CD4+ T cells from blood. These receptors came from a woman aged 18-29 years with type 1 diabetes.

V and J are TRBV18 and TRBJ2-1; 11 nucleotides line up with TRBD2. This CDR3 contains 17 residues. V dropped 3 bases and J dropped 7; count of bases not matched to a gene: 11. CDR1 KGHSH and CDR2 LQKENI come from the germline V gene. DNA of the CDR3: TGTGCCAGCTCACCGCCCCGGGTAGCGGGGGGGCCTAATGAGCAGTTCTTC. This sequence encodes CASSPPRVAGGPNEQFF.

The V and J genes are TRBV2 and TRBJ1-2; D is unresolved. Germline loops: CDR1 SNHLY, CDR2 FYNNEI. With 6 bases removed from V and 7 bases from J, the gap between germline ends came to 12 bases. The CDR3 totals 12 residues. The CDR3 sequence is CASSLGELGYTF. In DNA form, the CDR3 reads TGTGCCAGCAGCCTTGGGGAGCTTGGCTACACCTTC.

This clone was seen a handful of times. The chain combines TRBV5-1 with TRBJ1-1, with TRBD1 matching 7 bases. The V gene end was trimmed by 3 bases and the J gene end by 0 bases; junction bases not matched to a gene: 2. Per the germline V gene, CDR1 is SGHRS and CDR2 is YFSETQ. The CDR3 runs to 14 residues. The CDR3 nucleotides read TGCGCCAGCAGCTCCCAGGGGGTGAACACTGAAGCTTTCTTT. This translates into CASSSQGVNTEAFF.

The J gene is TRBJ1-2, the V gene TRBV7-9; D ambiguous. This CDR3 has 12 residues. V dropped 5 bases and J dropped 8 bases, with 12 bases sitting between them. Per germline, CDR1 SEHNR and CDR2 FQNEAQ (reference sequence). Here the CDR3 DNA reads TGTGCCAGCAGCCCGATAGAGGGCGGCTACACCTTC. This sequence encodes CASSPIEGGYTF.

There are a few counts of this clone. The V call is TRBV25-1, the J call TRBJ2-2, with 9 bases aligning to TRBD1. V shed 1 base and J 6 bases; nucleotides not matched to a gene: 6. The germline V gene has CDR1 MGHDK and CDR2 SYGVNS. This CDR3 has 16 amino acids. The CDR3 DNA reads TGTGCCAGCAGTGAATCCAGGACAGGGGTTCCCGGGGAGCTGTTTTTT. Amino acid sequence: CASSESRTGVPGELFF.

Only a few counts were recorded for this clone. The chain employs TRBV28 and TRBJ2-3, with D unresolved. CDR1 is MDHEN and CDR2 is SYDVKM in the germline V gene. This CDR3 is built from 16 residues. V was shortened by 5 bases and J by 4 bases, with 19 bases between the two germline ends. The CDR3 region has the DNA TGTGCCAGCAGTCCATCTCCCGAGCAATCCGCAGATACGCAGTATTTT. Translating it yields CASSPSPEQSADTQYF.

The chain links TRBV30 to TRBJ2-3; D perhaps matches TRBD1 (6 bases). The germline V and J ends were trimmed by 3 bases and 4 bases, with 14 bases remaining between them. In germline, CDR1 is GTSNPN, CDR2 SVGIG (reference sequence). CDR3 length: 14 residues. The CDR3 DNA sequence: TGTGCCTGGAGCCGTTCCGGGACACCAGATACGCAGTATTTT. Protein product: CAWSRSGTPDTQYF.

The V gene is TRBV7-2, the J gene TRBJ2-3; D is possibly TRBD2 (6 bases). V lost 5 bases and J lost 0, with 18 bases in between. The CDR3 runs 17 residues. Germline CDR1 reads SGHTA; CDR2 reads FQGNSA. The CDR3 DNA is TGTGCCAGCAGCAAGCCTTGGGGACTTACTAGCACAGATACGCAGTATTTT. Protein sequence: CASSKPWGLTSTDTQYF.

This clone occurred a few times. This chain joins TRBV5-4 and TRBJ2-5; weak D call: TRBD1 (6 bases). This CDR3 is 13 amino acids long. CDR1 and CDR2 (germline): SGHNT, YYREEE (reference sequence). The V end was cut by 4 bases, the J end by 9 bases, with 16 bases between. The CDR3 here is CASSQNREWAQYF. CDR3 nucleotides: TGTGCCAGCAGCCAGAACAGGGAATGGGCCCAGTACTTC.

V usage is TRBV7-9 and J usage is TRBJ2-7, with D perhaps TRBD1 (6 bases). The length of the CDR3 is 14 residues. Germline CDR1 and CDR2: SEHNR and FQNEAQ (reference sequence). With 1 base removed from V and 6 bases from J, the gap between germline ends came to 13 bases. CDR3 in DNA: TGTGCCAGCAGCTTAGTCCCAGGGGTAGGCGAGCAGTACTTC. It translates to CASSLVPGVGEQYF.

The chain recombines TRBV27 with TRBJ2-7; no definite D call. Germline V gene data show CDR1 as MNHEY and CDR2 as SMNVEV (reference sequence). The CDR3 contains 15 residues. The V gene lost 0 bases and the J gene lost 1 base, with 10 bases spanning the gap. DNA for the CDR3: TGTGCCAGCAGTTTATCGATGGTCGGGTCCTACGAGCAGTACTTC. This gives the protein CASSLSMVGSYEQYF.

This clone was detected only a few times. V and J are TRBV25-1 and TRBJ2-3; 10 bases line up with TRBD1. Trimming took 1 base from V and 2 from J; bases not matched to a gene: 9. There are 18 residues in the CDR3. The V gene's germline CDR1 is MGHDK and CDR2 SYGVNS. CDR3 bases: TGTGCCAGCAGTGAATTGCACCAGGGACAGGGGATCACAGATACGCAGTATTTT. It encodes CASSELHQGQGITDTQYF.

This clone was seen more than once but under ten times. V gene TRBV9 combines with J gene TRBJ2-7; D is perhaps TRBD2 (6 bases). Trimming cost V 5 bases and J 3 bases, with 15 bases left between them. This CDR3 is built from 14 residues. Per the germline V gene, CDR1 is SGDLS and CDR2 is YYNGEE. The CDR3 reads CASSGRGGNYEQYF. CDR3 DNA sequence: TGTGCCAGCAGTGGACGCGGAGGGAACTACGAGCAGTACTTC.

The chain employs TRBV30 and TRBJ2-2; D gene unclear. With 2 bases removed from V and 6 bases from J, the gap between germline ends came to 7 bases. Germline loops: CDR1 GTSNPN, CDR2 SVGIG (reference sequence). This CDR3 is built from 12 residues. CDR3 region: CAWSTIAGELFF. For the CDR3, the DNA is TGTGCCTGGAGTACGATAGCCGGGGAGCTGTTTTTT.

This clone was observed a few times. The chain joins TRBV29-1 to TRBJ2-3; D might be TRBD2 (5 bases). The CDR3 sequence is 13 residues long. V lost 5 bases, J lost 4 bases, and 13 bases lay in between. Looked up from germline, CDR1 is SQVTM and CDR2 is ANQGSEA. The CDR3 DNA follows: TGCAGCGTTCGCACTAGGTTGTCAGATACGCAGTATTTT. Encoded protein: CSVRTRLSDTQYF.

In this sample, this clone turned up a few times. The DNA of the CDR3 is TGCAGCGTCCGCGTCGCGACCCAGTACTTC. Its protein is CSVRVATQYF. The V and J genes are TRBV29-1 and TRBJ2-5; D is ambiguous. This CDR3 region has 10 residues. Germline-derived CDR1 and CDR2 are SQVTM and ANQGSEA. Trimming took 6 bases from V and 7 from J, leaving 9 bases between them.

This clone came up a few times. This rearrangement joins TRBV6-1 to TRBJ2-2; 11 bases are a match to TRBD1. Trimming took 6 bases from V and 4 from J; bases not matched to a gene: 4. Germline assignment: CDR1 MNHNS and CDR2 SASEGT. The CDR3 covers 15 residues. CDR3: CASRGTGGSTGELFF. CDR3 sequence (DNA): TGTGCCAGCAGGGGGACAGGGGGATCCACCGGGGAGCTGTTTTTT.

This clone was detected only a few times. The chain has TRBV5-1 and TRBJ1-2; TRBD1 is a possible D gene (5 bases). From germline, CDR1 is SGHRS and CDR2 YFSETQ. The CDR3 has 14 residues. Trimming took off 4 bases at V and 6 bases at J, with 16 bases between the two ends. CDR3 DNA: TGCGCCAGCAGCCTTTTGACAGACTTGGATGGCTACACCTTC. Amino acids: CASSLLTDLDGYTF.

V and J are TRBV29-1 and TRBJ1-3; D is perhaps TRBD1 (6 bases). This CDR3 is 13 amino acids long. Trimming took off 3 bases at V and 2 bases at J, with 8 bases between the two ends. The V gene's germline CDR1 is SQVTM and CDR2 ANQGSEA. The CDR3 DNA follows: TGCAGCGTTGATGGGGGCACTGGAAACACCATATATTTT. As protein: CSVDGGTGNTIYF. Based on the CDR3 plus reference TRBV29-1 and TRBJ1-3, the full variable domain is SAVISQKPSRDICQRGTSLTIQCQVDSQVTMMFWYRQQPGQSLTLIATANQGSEATYESGFVIDKFPISRPNLTFSTLTVSNMSPEDSSIYLCSVDGGTGNTIYFGEGSWLTVV.

The table lists this clone with a few counts. The chain couples TRBV5-1 to TRBJ2-1, with 8 bases identical to TRBD2. J was trimmed by 2 bases and V by 7 bases; bases with no gene match: 11. The germline V gene encodes CDR1 SGHRS and CDR2 YFSETQ. The CDR3 has 16 amino acids. As DNA, the CDR3 is TGCGCCAGCCTTGGATGGAGCGGGGGTGCCTACAATGAGCAGTTCTTC. The encoded protein is CASLGWSGGAYNEQFF.